This T cell receptor (beta chain) was captured by sequencing in a study of blood T cell repertoires in COVID-19. About the study: Whether acute or convalescent, the COVID-19 samples came from the United States, Italy and Spain.

The sample holds one count of this clone. Original methodology: From reference gene primer amplification, estimates of nucleated cell counts were derived. TCRdb's table, derived via immunoSEQ multiplex PCR, lists solely in-frame clones and lacks some. V, J and clone size are taken as reported in that table, and D and trimming were inferred from the DNA itself. The sample includes 110,000 or so clones, about nine tenths seen only once; the top ten take roughly 8%. The CDR3 is 15 residues long. Germline CDR1 reads SGHRS; CDR2 reads YFSETQ. The V gene end was trimmed by 4 bases and the J gene end by 5 bases; junction bases not matched to a gene: 9.

V and J are TRBV5-1 and TRBJ2-7, with TRBD1 identical over 10 bases. The specimen was peripheral blood. This clonotype was obtained from a human donor in a cohort sampled during active COVID-19. The DNA for the CDR3 is TGCGCCAGCAGCGGGGACAGGGGAAATCGAAACGAGCAGTACTTC. As protein: CASSGDRGNRNEQYF.